There are a few counts of the clone carrying this TCR beta chain. Antigen: not known. The germline CDR1 and CDR2 sequences are SGHTA and FQGNSA. The CDR3 has 16 amino acids. V shed 5 bases and J shed 2 bases, with 19 bases lying between them. UMIs and a universal primer site were added when TCR cDNA was made by 5'RACE template switching. TCRdb reprocessed the 5' RACE reads with MiXCR, giving one entry per CDR3 protein. The sample lists about 330,000 distinct CDR3 sequences; 8% to 9.5% were seen once. This entry is derived from a study of T cells after yellow fever vaccination. The study's findings and limits: Abundant clonotypes from the bulk population could contaminate FACS-sorted repertoires. The secondary T-cell response peaked on day 5, not day 15, but was weaker.

The sequencing here drew on PBMCs, taken more than 35 days after the first yellow fever vaccination. The chain couples TRBV7-2 to TRBJ2-7; D perhaps matches TRBD2 (5 bases). This sequence was found in a man between 18 and 35 years old who received the YFV17D yellow fever vaccine. As DNA, the CDR3 is TGTGCCAGCAGCCCGGCGGGCCCCAGAGTAACCTACGAGCAGTACTTC. Its protein product is CASSPAGPRVTYEQYF.